The 24 T cell receptor beta chains below were found in one sample sequenced in a study of T-cell memory formation after mild COVID-19. Each CDR3 protein is one row after TCRdb ran MiXCR on the 5' RACE reads. The repertoire holds under 250,000 distinct CDR3 sequences, approximately 15% seen once, with 2.1% in the top ten. The material sequenced was PBMCs or a T cell subset sorted from them (not recorded which). These receptor sequences come from an adult woman who had mild COVID-19 (a few samples of this study predate the infection). Cell type and time point are not known.

The sample holds a few counts of this clonotype. The chain carries TRBV6-1 and TRBJ2-1, with D possibly being TRBD2 (6 bases). The CDR3 is made up of 15 amino acids. Germline lookup yields CDR1 MNHNS and CDR2 SASEGT. V lost 3 bases, J lost 2 bases, and 11 bases lay in between. CDR3 nucleotide sequence: TGTGCCAGCAGTGAGGCAGGACTAACCTACAATGAGCAGTTCTTC. Amino acids: CASSEAGLTYNEQFF.

This clonotype was detected a few times. This chain connects TRBV12-3 or TRBV12-4 to TRBJ2-3; D unresolved. Trimming left V 6 bases short and J 8 bases short, with 9 bases between. The CDR3 extends over 11 amino acids. CDR3: CASSDAGTQYF. The CDR3 nucleotides are TGTGCCAGCAGCGACGCTGGTACGCAGTATTTT.

This clonotype has a handful of counts. V usage is TRBV2 and J usage is TRBJ1-3; no clear D. Germline V gene sequence: CDR1 SNHLY, CDR2 FYNNEI. The CDR3 has 15 residues. With 7 bases removed from V and 0 bases from J, the gap between germline ends came to 13 bases. The CDR3 region has the DNA TGTGCCAGCATCGGTACCGGGCGCTCTGGAAACACCATATATTTT. This gives the protein CASIGTGRSGNTIYF.

The CDR3 is CASSSQGQTGNTIYF. DNA of the CDR3: TGTGCCAGCAGCTCACAGGGTCAGACTGGAAACACCATATATTTT. The rearrangement joins TRBV7-2 to TRBJ1-3; possibly TRBD1 for D (6 bases). The CDR3 contains 15 residues. Trimming shortened V by 4 bases and J by 2 bases, and 12 bases separated the two germline ends. In germline, CDR1 is SGHTA, CDR2 FQGNSA.

This chain connects TRBV20-1 to TRBJ2-7; TRBD2 agrees at 7 bases. Germline lookup yields CDR1 DFQATT and CDR2 SNEGSKA (reference sequence). Trimming at V came to 6 bases and at J to 0 bases, leaving 11 bases not matched to a gene. The CDR3 totals 15 residues. CDR3 amino acids: CSAPSGGSSSYEQYF. The DNA of the CDR3 is TGCAGTGCCCCTTCGGGGGGATCGAGCTCCTACGAGCAGTACTTC.

This clonotype was seen only a few times. This chain connects TRBV5-4 to TRBJ1-1, with D perhaps TRBD1 (6 bases). Germline CDR1 is SGHNT and CDR2 is YYREEE (reference sequence). The CDR3 is 15 residues long. The V gene lost 4 bases and the J gene lost 2 bases, with 15 bases spanning the gap. CDR3 DNA: TGTGCCAGCAGCGGGAACAGGGTCGCCAACACTGAAGCTTTCTTT. Translating it yields CASSGNRVANTEAFF.

A note on this clonotype: One junction end does not reproduce the germline sequence, and a read error may be involved. The chain is built from TRBV7-7 and TRBJ2-3; the D is unclear. The CDR3 consists of 13 residues. CDR1 is SSHAT, CDR2 FNYEAQ, per germline (reference sequence). CDR3: CASSLIMGDTQYF. DNA for the CDR3: TGTGCTAGCAGCTTAATCATGGGAGATACGCAGTATTTT.

This clonotype was seen a handful of times. This sequence joins TRBV7-2 and TRBJ2-5, with TRBD2 identical over 12 bases. V was pared by 3 bases and J by 5 bases, with 4 bases of the junction left unmatched. The CDR3 contains 15 residues. From germline, CDR1 is SGHTA and CDR2 FQGNSA. In DNA, the CDR3 is TGTGCCAGCAGCTTGACTAGCGGGAGTAGGGAGACCCAGTACTTC. It codes for CASSLTSGSRETQYF. Full variable domain (missing parts from reference TRBV7-2 and TRBJ2-5): GAGVSQSPSNKVTEKGKDVELRCDPISGHTALYWYRQSLGQGLEFLIYFQGNSAPDKSGLPSDRFSAERTGGSVSTLTIQRTQQEDSAVYLCASSLTSGSRETQYFGPGTRLLVL.

The chain joins TRBV5-1 to TRBJ2-1, with TRBD1 matching 7 bases. J gave up 4 bases and V 4 bases, and 8 bases lay outside the gene matches. The CDR3 is 15 residues long. Germline-derived CDR1 and CDR2 are SGHRS and YFSETQ. CDR3 DNA: TGCGCCAGCAGCCAACGGGACAGTTCATACAATGAGCAGTTCTTC. Its protein product is CASSQRDSSYNEQFF.

This clonotype was seen a few times. V gene TRBV29-1 combines with J gene TRBJ1-1; 10 nucleotides line up with TRBD1. V shed 7 bases, J shed 0 bases, and the junction held 2 bases outside the gene matches. Germline V gene lookup returns CDR1 SQVTM and CDR2 ANQGSEA. The CDR3 runs 13 residues. The CDR3 reads CSGDRGMNTEAFF. The CDR3 nucleotides are TGCAGCGGGGACAGGGGTATGAACACTGAAGCTTTCTTT.

This clonotype has a handful of counts. The rearrangement joins TRBV7-9 to TRBJ1-1; 9 bases are shared with TRBD1. CDR1 is SEHNR and CDR2 is FQNEAQ in the germline V gene (reference sequence). Trimming cost V 6 bases and J 4 bases; bases outside gene matches: 15. CDR3 length equals 17 residues. CDR3 sequence reads: CASSPIPGQGTITEAFF. The DNA of the CDR3 is TGTGCCAGCAGTCCAATTCCGGGACAGGGTACGATCACTGAAGCTTTCTTT.

The rearrangement links TRBV6-2 or TRBV6-3 to TRBJ2-7, with TRBD2 matching over 8 bases. Germline V CDR1 and CDR2: MNHEY, SVGEGT. The CDR3 loop spans 13 amino acids. CDR3 nucleotides: TGTTTTAGCAGTAGCGGGACGTCTTGGAAGCAGTACTTC. The encoded protein is CFSSSGTSWKQYF.

This clonotype turned up a few times. This chain joins TRBV20-1 and TRBJ2-5, with D unresolved. CDR3 length: 13 residues. Germline V gene sequence: CDR1 DFQATT, CDR2 SNEGSKA (reference sequence). V was shortened by 3 bases and J by 9 bases, with 17 bases between the two germline ends. In DNA form, the CDR3 reads TGCAGTGCTAGGGTTACTGTCGGCGAGCCCCAGTACTTC. This gives the protein CSARVTVGEPQYF.

This clonotype was counted a few times. CDR3 protein: CASNIAGGGETQYF. The CDR3 DNA is TGTGCCAGCAACATAGCGGGGGGAGGAGAGACCCAGTACTTC. The V and J genes are TRBV5-4 and TRBJ2-5, with 10 positions matching TRBD2. The J segment lost 4 bases and the V segment lost 6 bases, leaving 6 bases of the junction unmatched. This CDR3 comprises 14 residues. Germline CDR1 reads SGHNT; CDR2 reads YYREEE (reference sequence). The full variable domain, with the rest looked up from reference TRBV5-4 and TRBJ2-5, is ETGVTQSPTHLIKTRGQQVTLRCSSQSGHNTVSWYQQALGQGPQFIFQYYREEENGRGNFPPRFSGLQFPNYSSELNVNALELDDSALYLCASNIAGGGETQYFGPGTRLLVL.

This clonotype was recorded a few times. This chain links TRBV20-1 with TRBJ2-3, with D perhaps TRBD1 (5 bases). Trimming removed 5 bases from V and 2 bases from J, with 17 bases in between. The CDR3 totals 15 residues. Germline V gene sequence: CDR1 DFQATT, CDR2 SNEGSKA (reference sequence). Here the CDR3 reads CSAFTGSDITDTQYF. The CDR3 bases are TGCAGTGCTTTTACAGGCTCTGATATCACAGATACGCAGTATTTT.

The V and J genes are TRBV2 and TRBJ1-2; TRBD1 matches 7 bases. J gave up 8 bases and V 7 bases, and 10 bases lay outside the gene matches. This CDR3 comprises 13 residues. CDR1 and CDR2 from the germline V gene are SNHLY and FYNNEI. CDR3 in DNA: TGTGCCAGCAACCTTGACAGGGTGGACGGCTACACCTTC. Protein sequence: CASNLDRVDGYTF.

In this sample, this clonotype turned up a few times. The chain combines TRBV12-3 or TRBV12-4 with TRBJ2-1; D might be TRBD1 or TRBD2, each matching 6 bases. The V gene lost 8 bases and the J gene lost 13 bases, with 15 bases spanning the gap. The CDR3 is made up of 11 amino acids. The DNA for the CDR3 is TGTGCCAGCGCTTCGGGGGCCCGTCAGTTCTTC. Translated, it gives CASASGARQFF.

The chain carries TRBV2 and TRBJ2-5, with D possibly matching TRBD2 (5 bases). Germline V gene sequence: CDR1 SNHLY, CDR2 FYNNEI. CDR3 length equals 15 residues. Between the trimmed V and J ends, which lost 7 bases and 1 base, there was a span of 16 bases. The DNA of the CDR3 is TGTGCCAGCACCCGGCGCCGGACTGGCCAAGAGACCCAGTACTTC. This encodes CASTRRRTGQETQYF.

The chain employs TRBV24-1 and TRBJ2-1; 8 bases align to TRBD2. CDR1 is KGHDR, CDR2 SFDVKD, per germline. V trimming: 7 bases; J trimming: 5 bases; junction bases outside the gene matches: 6. This CDR3 spans 14 amino acids. CDR3 sequence: CATRGAGVNNEQFF. The CDR3 DNA sequence: TGTGCCACCAGGGGAGCGGGAGTAAACAATGAGCAGTTCTTC.

This clonotype has a handful of counts. The chain uses TRBV12-3 or TRBV12-4 and TRBJ1-2; tentative D call: TRBD1 (5 bases). Trimming removed 4 bases from V and 8 bases from J, with 11 bases in between. CDR3 length: 12 residues. In DNA, the CDR3 is TGTGCCAGCAGTTGGGGACCCGGGGGCTACACCTTC. It translates to CASSWGPGGYTF.

The chain is built from TRBV9 and TRBJ2-5; perhaps TRBD2 as D (6 bases). Germline lookup yields CDR1 SGDLS and CDR2 YYNGEE. V lost 0 bases to trimming and J lost 2 bases, with 11 bases between them. The CDR3 contains 15 residues. DNA of the CDR3: TGTGCCAGCAGCGTAGGCGTAGCGGCGCAAGAGACCCAGTACTTC. This encodes CASSVGVAAQETQYF.

This chain joins TRBV6-2 or TRBV6-3 and TRBJ2-2; a possible D gene is TRBD1 (6 bases). The V end was cut by 2 bases, the J end by 1 base, with 14 bases between. Germline V gene sequence: CDR1 MNHEY, CDR2 SVGEGT. The CDR3 length is 17 residues. This CDR3 is CASSYRDTLGNTGELFF. Written as DNA, the CDR3 is TGTGCCAGCAGTTACCGGGACACCCTGGGGAACACCGGGGAGCTGTTTTTT.

The V call is TRBV5-1, the J call TRBJ2-7; D unresolved. Per the germline V gene, CDR1 is SGHRS and CDR2 is YFSETQ. The CDR3 spans 13 residues. Deletions cut 1 base from V and 3 bases from J, with 8 bases between. The CDR3 is CASSLQVDYEQYF. DNA of the CDR3: TGCGCCAGCAGCTTGCAGGTAGACTACGAGCAGTACTTC.

This clonotype was seen many times. This rearrangement joins TRBV7-2 to TRBJ2-1; 7 bases agree with TRBD1. This CDR3 region has 14 residues. CDR1 SGHTA and CDR2 FQGNSA come from the germline V gene. V trimming: 6 bases; J trimming: 10 bases; junction bases outside the gene matches: 12. CDR3 protein: CASRPRQGTGEQFF. CDR3 coding DNA: TGTGCCAGCAGACCGCGACAGGGTACGGGGGAGCAGTTCTTC.